A single T cell receptor (beta chain) is shown here with its context. Its target is not known. Primers included in the PCR were 60 Vbeta and 13 Jbeta primers. The table came from immunoSEQ multiplex PCR; TCRdb's copy has only in-frame clones and leaves some out. The sample has some 110,000 clones, approximately 83% seen once. The CDR3 totals 19 residues. Germline V gene data show CDR1 as MNHNS and CDR2 as SASEGT. Trimming took 3 bases from V and 0 from J, leaving 21 bases between them. The data are from a study of cytomegalovirus exposure and HLA in healthy donors. At the level of the study: A prior study identified 117 million unique TCR beta sequences from about 179 million T cells. The study's findings and limits: An analysis that was carried out later associated 16,000 or so TCR beta sequences with HLA alleles at 0.05 false discovery rate. Reports state that TCR beta sequences accurately predicted most subjects' HLA-A and HLA-B alleles. Diagnosis of cytomegalovirus status made by the classifier reportedly showed high specificity and sensitivity.

V usage is TRBV6-1 and J usage is TRBJ1-5; the D gene is possibly TRBD1 (6 bases). Sequenced input: PBMCs. The receptor was isolated from a man younger than 30 in good health and CMV-seronegative. The CDR3 spells CASSEGVSLQGSSNQPQHF. In DNA, the CDR3 is TGTGCCAGCAGTGAGGGGGTGTCGCTCCAGGGGAGTAGCAATCAGCCCCAGCATTTT.